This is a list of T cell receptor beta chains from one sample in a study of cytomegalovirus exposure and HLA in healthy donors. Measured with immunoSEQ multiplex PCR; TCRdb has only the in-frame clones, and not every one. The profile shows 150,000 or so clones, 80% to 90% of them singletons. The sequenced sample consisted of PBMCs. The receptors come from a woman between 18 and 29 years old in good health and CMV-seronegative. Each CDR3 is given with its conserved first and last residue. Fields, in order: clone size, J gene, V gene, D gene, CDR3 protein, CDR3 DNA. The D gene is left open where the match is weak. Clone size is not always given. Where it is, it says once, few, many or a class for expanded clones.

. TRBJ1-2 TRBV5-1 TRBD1 CASSLTGVFNYGYTF TGCGCCAGCAGCCTGACAGGGGTATTTAACTATGGCTACACCTTC
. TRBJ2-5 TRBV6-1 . CASSVQGYQETQYF TGTGCCAGCAGTGTCCAGGGCTACCAAGAGACCCAGTACTTC
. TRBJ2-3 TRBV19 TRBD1 CASSPIGTGAQLDTQYF TGTGCCAGTAGTCCCATCGGGACAGGGGCTCAGCTAGATACGCAGTATTTT
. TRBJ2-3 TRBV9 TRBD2 CASSAGGAVTDTQYF TGTGCCAGCAGCGCCGGGGGGGCGGTCACAGATACGCAGTATTTT
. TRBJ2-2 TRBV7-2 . CASSLVSSAGELFF TGTGCCAGCAGCTTAGTTTCAAGCGCCGGGGAGCTGTTTTTT
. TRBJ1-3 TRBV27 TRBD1 CASSLSPGGSGNTIYF TGTGCCAGCAGTTTATCTCCAGGGGGCTCTGGAAACACCATATATTTT
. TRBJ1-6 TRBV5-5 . CASSLAGRVRNSPLHF TGTGCCAGCAGCTTGGCGGGCAGGGTGCGAAATTCACCCCTCCACTTT
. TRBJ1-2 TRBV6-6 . CASSYSPVLYGYTF TGTGCCAGCAGTTACTCCCCCGTCCTATATGGCTACACCTTC
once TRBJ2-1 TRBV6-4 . CASSVAGSSYNEQFF TGTGCCAGCAGTGTTGCGGGTAGCTCCTACAATGAGCAGTTCTTC
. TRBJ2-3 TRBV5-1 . CASSSGGNQNTQYF TGCGCCAGCAGCTCTGGGGGGAACCAAAATACGCAGTATTTT
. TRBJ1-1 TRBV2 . CASSDSGKVNTEAFF TGTGCCAGCAGTGATTCAGGGAAAGTGAACACTGAAGCTTTCTTT
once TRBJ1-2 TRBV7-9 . CASSSGYNGYTF TGTGCCAGCAGCTCGGGGTATAATGGCTACACCTTC
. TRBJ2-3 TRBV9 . CASSVGPPRGAVDTQYF TGTGCCAGCAGCGTAGGTCCTCCTCGGGGGGCGGTAGATACGCAGTATTTT
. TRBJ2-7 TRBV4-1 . CASSQGHSTYEQYF TGCGCCAGCAGCCAAGGACATTCGACCTACGAGCAGTACTTC
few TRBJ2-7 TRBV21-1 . CASSKAGWDSHPYEQYF TGTGCCAGCAGCAAAGCCGGCTGGGACAGTCATCCCTACGAGCAGTACTTC
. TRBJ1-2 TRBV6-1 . CASTLNDYGYTF TGTGCCAGCACCCTAAACGACTATGGCTACACCTTC
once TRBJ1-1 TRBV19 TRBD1 CASRQGMDLTEAFF TGTGCCAGTAGACAGGGGATGGATTTAACTGAAGCTTTCTTT
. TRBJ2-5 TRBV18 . CASSSEAVETQYF TGTGCCAGCTCAAGTGAGGCGGTAGAGACCCAGTACTTC
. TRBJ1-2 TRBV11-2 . CASSPLQGTYGYTF TGTGCCAGCAGCCCCCTCCAGGGGACCTATGGCTACACCTTC
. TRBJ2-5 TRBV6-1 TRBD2 CASSESPGGGAETQYF TGTGCCAGCAGTGAATCACCTGGCGGGGGGGCGGAGACCCAGTACTTC
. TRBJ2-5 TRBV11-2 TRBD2 CASSPRTSGGAETQYF TGTGCCAGCAGCCCCCGGACTAGCGGGGGGGCCGAGACCCAGTACTTC
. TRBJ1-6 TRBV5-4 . CASSLDLGAPQGALHF TGTGCCAGCAGCTTGGATTTGGGGGCGCCCCAAGGGGCCCTCCACTTT
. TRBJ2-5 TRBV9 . CASSLGGVQETQYF TGTGCCAGCAGCCTAGGCGGGGTCCAAGAGACCCAGTACTTC
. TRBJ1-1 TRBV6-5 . CASSYSLTANTEAFF TGTGCCAGCAGTTACTCGCTGACAGCTAACACTGAAGCTTTCTTT
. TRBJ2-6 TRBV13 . CASSQRLGGSGANVLTF TGTGCCAGCAGCCAACGATTGGGGGGCTCTGGGGCCAACGTCCTGACTTTC
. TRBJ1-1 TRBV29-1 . CSVDWIRNTEAFF TGCAGCGTAGACTGGATAAGGAACACTGAAGCTTTCTTT
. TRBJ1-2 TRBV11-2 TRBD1 CASSLGSLRQGLMVGYTF TGTGCCAGCAGCTTAGGGTCTTTAAGACAGGGGCTAATGGTTGGCTACACCTTC
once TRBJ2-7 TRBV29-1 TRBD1 CSVESGTGGGEQYF TGCAGCGTTGAATCTGGGACAGGGGGAGGAGAGCAGTACTTC
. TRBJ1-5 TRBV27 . CASSSLNQPQHF TGTGCCAGCAGTTCCCTAAATCAGCCCCAGCATTTT